This TCR beta chain was observed in a study of response to subunit inactivated influenza vaccine. Overall study results and limits: With each seasonal influenza vaccination, the authors suggested, few new T cells are recruited.

TCRdb passed the RT-PCR reads through MiXCR, listing each CDR3 protein once. Among around 530,000 distinct CDR3 sequences listed, 12% were seen once. There are a few counts of this clonotype. The antigen is not known. The CDR3 loop spans 14 amino acids. Trimming stripped 1 base from V and 4 bases from J, with 8 bases between. Per germline, CDR1 KGHSH and CDR2 LQKENI. The receptor comes from a man aged 50-59 years who received an inactivated influenza vaccine. The genes are TRBV18 and TRBJ2-1; the D is unclear. The sequencing here drew on PBMCs from blood, taken on the day of vaccination. The CDR3 DNA is TGTGCCAGCTCACCACTGACGGCGTACAATGAGCAGTTCTTC. Amino acid sequence: CASSPLTAYNEQFF. Drawing the rest from reference TRBV18 and TRBJ2-1, the complete variable domain is NAGVMQNPRHLVRRRGQEARLRCSPMKGHSHVYWYRQLPEEGLKFMVYLQKENIIDESGMPKERFSAEFPKEGPSILRIQQVVRGDSAAYFCASSPLTAYNEQFFGPGTRLTVL.